This T cell receptor beta chain was captured by sequencing in a study of cytomegalovirus exposure and HLA in healthy donors. The PCR contained 60 Vbeta and 13 Jbeta primers. Only in-frame clones appear in the TCRdb table, and some are missing; sequencing was by immunoSEQ multiplex PCR. The data show some 190,000 clones, less than 85% seen once. The V gene lost 0 bases and the J gene lost 8 bases, with 10 bases spanning the gap. The CDR3 runs to 13 residues. Per germline, CDR1 SGHTA and CDR2 FQGNSA. Whole-study findings and limits: It was in a later analysis that TCR association rates were seen to vary by HLA locus, highest for DRB1 and lowest for HLA-C. Versus the approximately 670-donor mean, an Asian-associated ancestry cluster reportedly showed fewer N-insertions in a later analysis.

About this clone: Its target is not known.

The clonotype comes from a man under 40 in good health and CMV-seropositive. The J gene is TRBJ1-2, the V gene TRBV7-2, with D tentatively TRBD1 (6 bases). Sequenced input: PBMCs. The CDR3 sequence: CASSLATGIGYTF. CDR3 nucleotides: TGTGCCAGCAGCTTAGCCACAGGGATCGGCTACACCTTC.